These 30 T cell receptor beta chains originate from one sample sequenced in a study of blood T cell repertoires in COVID-19. Produced via immunoSEQ multiplex PCR; TCRdb's table is partial and in-frame only. The profile shows a few hundred thousand clones, roughly 80% of them singletons. The sequenced sample consisted of peripheral blood. Source of these receptors: a man older than 75 with acute or convalescent COVID-19.

This clone appeared a few times. The chain employs TRBV29-1 and TRBJ1-2; 8 bases agree with TRBD1. The CDR3 totals 11 residues. Trimming cost V 4 bases and J 6 bases; bases outside gene matches: 1. Germline loops: CDR1 SQVTM, CDR2 ANQGSEA. The CDR3 DNA reads TGCAGCGTTGGGACAGGGAATGGCTACACCTTC. This codes for CSVGTGNGYTF.

This chain uses TRBV11-3 with TRBJ2-2, with 7 bases that match TRBD2. CDR3 length: 16 amino acids. With 4 bases clipped from V and 4 bases from J, the junction kept 9 bases outside the gene matches. Germline lookup yields CDR1 SGHNT and CDR2 YENEEA. CDR3 nucleotide sequence: TGTGCCAGCAGCTCCGGGGGGTATTGGGGCACCGGGGAGCTGTTTTTT. This gives the protein CASSSGGYWGTGELFF.

This clone was seen just once. V is TRBV6-1 and J is TRBJ2-7, with D unresolved. Germline V gives CDR1 MNHNS, CDR2 SASEGT. V lost 2 bases and J 0 bases, leaving 11 bases between the germline ends. The CDR3 covers 15 residues. CDR3: CASSEQSASSYEQYF. CDR3 in DNA: TGTGCCAGCAGTGAACAGAGCGCGAGCTCCTACGAGCAGTACTTC.

The chain has TRBV5-8 and TRBJ2-1, with TRBD2 matching 14 bases. CDR3 length equals 15 residues. J gave up 8 bases and V 3 bases, and 4 bases lay outside the gene matches. Germline CDR1 is SGHTS and CDR2 is YDEGEE. CDR3 DNA: TGTGCCAGCAGCTCTGGACTAGCGGGGGGTCATGAGCAGTTCTTC. This codes for CASSSGLAGGHEQFF.

This chain links TRBV18 with TRBJ1-2; 8 bases match TRBD1. V lost 4 bases, J lost 2 bases, and 9 bases stayed unmatched. Looked up from germline, CDR1 is KGHSH and CDR2 is LQKENI. The CDR3 sequence is 16 residues long. The CDR3 sequence is CASSLHRDRINYGYTF. The CDR3 DNA is TGTGCCAGCTCACTGCACCGGGACAGGATCAACTATGGCTACACCTTC.

V usage is TRBV24-1 and J usage is TRBJ2-1; 10 bases match TRBD2. Germline V lookup: CDR1 KGHDR, CDR2 SFDVKD. Losses at the gene ends were 2 bases for V and 7 bases for J; bases not matched to a gene: 4. The CDR3 has 15 residues. In DNA form, the CDR3 reads TGTGCCACCAGTGATTCGAGCGGGGGGGCAAATGAGCAGTTCTTC. This encodes CATSDSSGGANEQFF.

V and J are TRBV11-2 and TRBJ2-4; 8 positions match TRBD1. The J segment lost 4 bases and the V segment lost 5 bases, leaving 4 bases of the junction unmatched. This CDR3 has 14 residues. Germline V gene data show CDR1 as SGHAT and CDR2 as FQNNGV. The CDR3 nucleotides are TGTGCCAGCAGCCCCTGGACAGGGAAAAACATTCAGTACTTC. Translated: CASSPWTGKNIQYF. Full variable domain (remainder filled in from reference TRBV11-2 and TRBJ2-4): EAGVAQSPRYKIIEKRQSVAFWCNPISGHATLYWYQQILGQGPKLLIQFQNNGVVDDSQLPKDRFSAERLKGVDSTLKIQPAKLEDSAVYLCASSPWTGKNIQYFGAGTRLSVL.

The chain has TRBV28 and TRBJ1-4, with 8 bases fitting TRBD1. This CDR3 has 14 residues. V was clipped by 6 bases and J by 6 bases; unmatched bases: 6. Germline V lookup: CDR1 MDHEN, CDR2 SYDVKM. The CDR3 reads CASRTGGADEKLFF. CDR3 DNA: TGTGCCAGCAGAACAGGGGGAGCGGATGAAAAACTGTTTTTT.

The gene calls are TRBV9 and TRBJ2-2; 9 positions agree with TRBD1. CDR1 and CDR2 (germline): SGDLS, YYNGEE. The CDR3 covers 18 residues. The junction had 14 bases not matched to a gene; V was cut back by 4 bases and J by 4 bases. The DNA of the CDR3 is TGTGCCAGCAGCCCCCCCCCTCGGGGACAGGGTATCACCGGGGAGCTGTTTTTT. Translated: CASSPPPRGQGITGELFF.

V usage is TRBV11-3 and J usage is TRBJ2-3, with a tentative D call TRBD1 (7 bases). Germline V lookup: CDR1 SGHNT, CDR2 YENEEA. The V end was cut by 0 bases, the J end by 4 bases, with 11 bases between. The CDR3 consists of 15 residues. CDR3 nucleotide sequence: TGTGCCAGCAGCTTAGAAGACAGGGAGGCAGATACGCAGTATTTT. Protein product: CASSLEDREADTQYF.

J is TRBJ2-7 and V is TRBV11-2, with D maybe TRBD1 (5 bases). This CDR3 has 15 amino acids. The ends were cut back, 2 bases at V and 3 bases at J, with 14 bases in the middle. Germline V gives CDR1 SGHAT, CDR2 FQNNGV. The CDR3 coding sequence is TGTGCCAGCAGCTTAAGTTTCAGGGATAACTACGAGCAGTACTTC. As protein: CASSLSFRDNYEQYF.

The chain recombines TRBV30 with TRBJ2-2; 9 bases are a match to TRBD1. From germline, CDR1 is GTSNPN and CDR2 SVGIG (reference sequence). Trimming took 2 bases from V and 1 from J; bases not matched to a gene: 11. The CDR3 contains 18 residues. Here the CDR3 DNA reads TGTGCCTGGAGTCTCCACGGACAGGGGTTTGTGAACACCGGGGAGCTGTTTTTT. As protein: CAWSLHGQGFVNTGELFF.

V usage is TRBV2 and J usage is TRBJ1-4; possible D gene TRBD1, 6 bases. Trimming took 5 bases from V and 1 from J, leaving 8 bases between them. Germline V CDR1 and CDR2: SNHLY, FYNNEI. The CDR3 loop spans 14 amino acids. DNA of the CDR3: TGTGCCAGCAGTAGAGGGGGAACTAATGAAAAACTGTTTTTT. It translates to CASSRGGTNEKLFF.

The CDR3 loop is CASSEARGFQPQHF. The CDR3 DNA is TGTGCCAGCAGTGAAGCAAGGGGGTTCCAGCCCCAGCATTTT. The chain recombines TRBV2 with TRBJ1-5; D is perhaps TRBD1 (6 bases). Germline CDR1 and CDR2: SNHLY and FYNNEI. With 0 bases removed from V and 7 bases from J, the gap between germline ends came to 10 bases. The CDR3 loop spans 14 amino acids.

J is TRBJ1-5 and V is TRBV6-1; tentative D call: TRBD1 (6 bases). Trimming pared 4 bases from V and 3 bases from J, leaving 19 bases between. Germline CDR1 is MNHNS and CDR2 is SASEGT. The CDR3 covers 17 residues. This chain's CDR3 is CASSAISGGAPNQPQHF. The CDR3 region has the DNA TGTGCCAGCAGTGCGATTTCTGGGGGCGCCCCCAATCAGCCCCAGCATTTT.

V usage is TRBV5-4 and J usage is TRBJ1-2; TRBD1 might be the D (6 bases). Germline V gives CDR1 SGHNT, CDR2 YYREEE (reference sequence). Trimming took off 0 bases at V and 3 bases at J, with 12 bases between the two ends. The CDR3 consists of 15 residues. CDR3 in DNA: TGTGCCAGCAGCTTGGCCCTTACAGGGCACTATGGCTACACCTTC. Translated: CASSLALTGHYGYTF.

The rearrangement uses TRBV27 and TRBJ1-6; 7 bases align to TRBD1. This CDR3 comprises 14 residues. Germline CDR1 and CDR2: MNHEY and SMNVEV (reference sequence). Trimming cost V 7 bases and J 4 bases; bases outside gene matches: 4. The chain's CDR3 is CASKDRSYNSPLHF. For the CDR3, the DNA is TGTGCCAGCAAGGACAGGAGTTATAATTCACCCCTCCACTTT.

The J gene is TRBJ1-6, the V gene TRBV19; no firm D call. The CDR3 contains 15 residues. The germline V gene has CDR1 LNHDA and CDR2 SQIVND (reference sequence). V lost 3 bases, J lost 7 bases, and 13 bases lay in between. The CDR3 nucleotides read TGTGCCAGTAGTATCGGCGGGCGGTCAAATTCACCCCTCCACTTT. Its protein product is CASSIGGRSNSPLHF.

The V and J genes are TRBV5-6 and TRBJ1-2, with D maybe TRBD1 (6 bases). Germline assignment: CDR1 SGHDT and CDR2 YYEEEE. CDR3 size: 13 residues. Trimming pared 1 base from V and 6 bases from J, leaving 10 bases between. The CDR3 here is CASSLRGAHGYTF. CDR3 bases: TGTGCCAGCAGCTTGCGGGGGGCGCATGGCTACACCTTC.

The chain uses TRBV11-1 and TRBJ2-6; D possibly corresponds to TRBD1 (6 bases). Germline V lookup: CDR1 SGHAT, CDR2 FQDESV (reference sequence). The CDR3 totals 16 residues. Trimming shortened V by 4 bases and J by 2 bases, and 12 bases separated the two germline ends. CDR3 bases: TGTGCCAGCAGCTCCATCTGGACAGCTGGGGCCAACGTCCTGACTTTC. This codes for CASSSIWTAGANVLTF.

The gene calls are TRBV2 and TRBJ2-7; perhaps TRBD1 as D (6 bases). Germline V CDR1 and CDR2: SNHLY, FYNNEI. Trimming took off 8 bases at V and 2 bases at J, with 10 bases between the two ends. CDR3 length equals 12 residues. For the CDR3, the DNA is TGTGCCAGCCGACAGGCCACCTACGAGCAGTACTTC. Translated, it gives CASRQATYEQYF.

The gene calls are TRBV7-9 and TRBJ2-3; 10 bases match TRBD2. The V segment lost 1 base and the J segment 4 bases; nucleotides outside the gene matches: 2. This CDR3 is 15 amino acids long. Per germline, CDR1 SEHNR and CDR2 FQNEAQ (reference sequence). The CDR3 sequence is CASSLEAGGSDTQYF. CDR3 DNA: TGTGCCAGCAGCTTAGAAGCGGGAGGGTCAGATACGCAGTATTTT.

The V gene is TRBV18, the J gene TRBJ1-3, with D perhaps TRBD1 (6 bases). The V gene lost 6 bases and the J gene lost 2 bases, with 14 bases spanning the gap. Germline V lookup: CDR1 KGHSH, CDR2 LQKENI. The CDR3 loop spans 15 amino acids. CDR3 in DNA: TGTGCCAGCTCGTCACAGGGTAGTGCTGGAAACACCATATATTTT. It specifies CASSSQGSAGNTIYF.

This clone was counted only a few times. The DNA of the CDR3 is TGTGCCAGCAGTTTAAGGGAGGGCACTGAAGCTTTCTTT. Its translation: CASSLREGTEAFF. The rearrangement links TRBV27 to TRBJ1-1; no reliable D call. Germline loops: CDR1 MNHEY, CDR2 SMNVEV (reference sequence). This CDR3 comprises 13 residues. The V and J ends lost 2 bases and 4 bases respectively, with 8 bases between them.

The chain uses TRBV28 and TRBJ2-1; 8 bases map to TRBD2. V was clipped by 5 bases and J by 8 bases; unmatched bases: 14. CDR1 and CDR2 (germline): MDHEN, SYDVKM. CDR3 length equals 16 residues. The CDR3: CASSPGGTRGRDEQFF. DNA for the CDR3: TGTGCCAGCAGTCCTGGTGGGACTAGAGGTAGGGATGAGCAGTTCTTC.

CDR3 sequence (DNA): TGTGCCAGTAGTATTTCCGGTAGGGGGGGCCAAGAGACCCAGTACTTC. It encodes CASSISGRGGQETQYF. This chain uses TRBV19 with TRBJ2-5; D might be TRBD2 (7 bases). There are 16 residues in the CDR3. Germline V gene sequence: CDR1 LNHDA, CDR2 SQIVND (reference sequence). V gave up 3 bases and J gave up 1 base, with 15 bases separating them.

This clone came up a few times. The genes are TRBV2 and TRBJ1-6, with unresolved D. Per germline, CDR1 SNHLY and CDR2 FYNNEI. The ends were cut back, 4 bases at V and 10 bases at J, with 14 bases in the middle. The CDR3 runs to 14 residues. The CDR3: CASSVRLGGSPLHF. In DNA, the CDR3 is TGTGCCAGCAGTGTTCGGCTCGGCGGGTCACCCCTCCACTTT.

J is TRBJ1-1 and V is TRBV5-6, with D perhaps matching TRBD1 (5 bases). V dropped 3 bases and J dropped 7 bases, with 13 bases sitting between them. The CDR3 has 13 residues. Germline CDR1 reads SGHDT; CDR2 reads YYEEEE. The CDR3: CASSSPAGHEAFF. CDR3 nucleotide sequence: TGTGCCAGCAGCTCCCCGGCAGGACATGAAGCTTTCTTT.

This chain links TRBV19 with TRBJ2-7, with 12 bases fitting TRBD2. Per germline, CDR1 LNHDA and CDR2 SQIVND (reference sequence). The CDR3 runs 12 residues. Trimming removed 10 bases from V and 12 bases from J; junction bases left unmatched: 10. The CDR3 DNA is TGTGCCACTGGGACTAGCGGGCCTCGGCGGTACTTC. This sequence encodes CATGTSGPRRYF.

The rearrangement joins TRBV4-1 to TRBJ2-7, with a tentative D call TRBD1 (6 bases). V gave up 1 base and J gave up 0 bases, with 7 bases separating them. The germline V gene has CDR1 MGHRA and CDR2 YSYEKL. The length of the CDR3 is 14 residues. CDR3 amino acids: CASSQGQVSYEQYF. CDR3 DNA: TGCGCCAGCAGCCAAGGACAGGTCTCCTACGAGCAGTACTTC.